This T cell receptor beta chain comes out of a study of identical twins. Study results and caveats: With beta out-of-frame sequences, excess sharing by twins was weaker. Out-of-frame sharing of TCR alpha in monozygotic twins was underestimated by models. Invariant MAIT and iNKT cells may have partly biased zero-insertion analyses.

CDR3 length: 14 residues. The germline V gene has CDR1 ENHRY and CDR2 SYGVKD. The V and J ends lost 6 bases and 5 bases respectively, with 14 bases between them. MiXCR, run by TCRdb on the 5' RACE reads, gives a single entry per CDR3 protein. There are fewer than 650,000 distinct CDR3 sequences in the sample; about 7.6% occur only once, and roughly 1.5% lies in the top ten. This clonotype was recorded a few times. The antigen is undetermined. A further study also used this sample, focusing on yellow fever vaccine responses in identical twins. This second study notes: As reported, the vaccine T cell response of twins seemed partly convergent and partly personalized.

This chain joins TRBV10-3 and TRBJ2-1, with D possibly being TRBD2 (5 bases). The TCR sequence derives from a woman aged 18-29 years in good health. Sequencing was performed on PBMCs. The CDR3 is CAIRRPTSDNEQFF. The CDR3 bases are TGTGCCATCAGGAGGCCCACTAGTGACAATGAGCAGTTCTTC.